A single T cell receptor beta chain is shown here with its context. The data were taken from a study of blood T cell repertoires in COVID-19. CDR1 SEHNR and CDR2 FQNEAQ come from the germline V gene (reference sequence). CDR3 length equals 16 residues. V lost 5 bases and J 8 bases, leaving 19 bases between the germline ends. Original data processing: Amplification of reference gene primers provided the estimated nucleated cell counts. The data were produced by immunoSEQ multiplex PCR, yet TCRdb's version contains in-frame clones alone and is incomplete. V and J calls and clone size are as listed in that table; D and trimming were resolved from the DNA. Of about 140,000 clones listed, 88% are singletons.

The source is a man between 50 and 59 years old with active or convalescent COVID-19. Material for sequencing was peripheral blood. This chain connects TRBV7-9 to TRBJ1-6; D is possibly TRBD1 (5 bases). As DNA, the CDR3 is TGTGCCAGCAGCCCTCACCGGACGCGACAGTATTCACCCCTCCACTTT. Translation: CASSPHRTRQYSPLHF.